This passage covers 12 T cell receptor beta chains from one sample sequenced in a study of blood T cell repertoires in COVID-19. Measured with immunoSEQ multiplex PCR; TCRdb has only the in-frame clones, and not every one. Counted here are approximately 300,000 clones, roughly 80% occurring once; the ten biggest clones make up around 4%. Sequencing was done on a sample of peripheral blood. The source of these receptors is a woman aged 45-60 years with active or convalescent COVID-19.

This chain joins TRBV18 and TRBJ1-1, with 7 bases lining up with TRBD1. Trimming removed 3 bases from V and 6 bases from J; junction bases left unmatched: 10. CDR1 KGHSH and CDR2 LQKENI come from the germline V gene. The length of the CDR3 is 15 residues. CDR3 coding DNA: TGTGCCAGCTCACCGTATACAGGGGACCGAGCTGAAGCTTTCTTT. It codes for CASSPYTGDRAEAFF.

The V and J genes are TRBV9 and TRBJ2-2; 8 bases are a match to TRBD1. Per the germline V gene, CDR1 is SGDLS and CDR2 is YYNGEE. The CDR3 spans 16 residues. With V trimmed by 4 bases and J by 1 base, 6 bases remained unmatched. The CDR3 loop reads CASSSRDRMNTGELFF. The CDR3 DNA sequence: TGTGCCAGCAGCTCCCGGGACAGGATGAACACCGGGGAGCTGTTTTTT. Based on the CDR3 plus reference TRBV9 and TRBJ2-2, the full variable domain is DSGVTQTPKHLITATGQRVTLRCSPRSGDLSVYWYQQSLDQGLQFLIQYYNGEERAKGNILERFSAQQFPDLHSELNLSSLELGDSALYFCASSSRDRMNTGELFFGEGSRLTVL.

The chain carries TRBV6-6 and TRBJ2-5; 10 nucleotides line up with TRBD2. The V gene end was trimmed by 5 bases and the J gene end by 5 bases; junction bases not matched to a gene: 5. The V gene's germline CDR1 is MNHNY and CDR2 SVGAGI (reference sequence). CDR3 size: 14 residues. The CDR3 nucleotides are TGTGCCAGCAGTCCCGGGACTAGCGTTGAGACCCAGTACTTC. Translation: CASSPGTSVETQYF.

In its sample, this clone was seen many times. The chain is built from TRBV19 and TRBJ1-3; D not certain. The V gene's germline CDR1 is LNHDA and CDR2 SQIVND (reference sequence). Trimming removed 4 bases from V and 2 bases from J, with 6 bases in between. The CDR3 contains 13 residues. This chain's CDR3 is CASSTLAGNTIYF. DNA for the CDR3: TGTGCCAGTAGTACACTCGCTGGAAACACCATATATTTT.

The chain joins TRBV7-8 to TRBJ1-1, with D possibly matching TRBD1 (5 bases). Germline CDR1 is SGHVS and CDR2 is FQNEAQ. Trimming removed 5 bases from V and 1 base from J, with 11 bases in between. The CDR3 runs 14 residues. The CDR3 region is CASSPRGENTEAFF. The CDR3 DNA sequence: TGTGCCAGCAGCCCCCGGGGGGAGAACACTGAAGCTTTCTTT.

The chain uses TRBV15 and TRBJ2-3; a weak D match, TRBD1 (5 bases). Germline V lookup: CDR1 LNHNV, CDR2 YYDKDF (reference sequence). The CDR3 spans 15 residues. The V and J ends lost 1 base and 0 bases respectively, with 8 bases between them. The CDR3 coding sequence is TGTGCCACCAGCAGAGTGCAGGGTAGCACAGATACGCAGTATTTT. Protein sequence: CATSRVQGSTDTQYF.

The chain couples TRBV11-2 to TRBJ2-3; TRBD1 matches at 8 bases. V gave up 1 base and J gave up 6 bases; unmatched junction bases: 6. The CDR3 is 15 residues long. Germline-derived CDR1 and CDR2 are SGHAT and FQNNGV. CDR3 in amino acids: CASSLAGGKRDTQYF. The CDR3 DNA reads TGTGCCAGCAGCTTAGCAGGGGGCAAGAGGGATACGCAGTATTTT.

CDR3: CASSLGGRAYEQYF. CDR3 nucleotides: TGTGCCAGCAGCTTAGGCGGGAGAGCCTACGAGCAGTACTTC. The chain has TRBV7-2 and TRBJ2-7, with 7 bases lining up with TRBD2. V shed 1 base and J 2 bases; nucleotides not matched to a gene: 2. The germline CDR1 and CDR2 sequences are SGHTA and FQGNSA. This CDR3 contains 14 residues.

The chain recombines TRBV6-1 with TRBJ1-2, with D possibly being TRBD1 (5 bases). The ends were cut back, 0 bases at V and 2 bases at J, with 10 bases in the middle. CDR1 MNHNS and CDR2 SASEGT come from the germline V gene. There are 15 residues in the CDR3. Written as DNA, the CDR3 is TGTGCCAGCAGTGAAGCATGGGGCGGCAACTATGGCTACACCTTC. Translated, it gives CASSEAWGGNYGYTF.

The chain links TRBV4-2 to TRBJ2-7, with a tentative D call TRBD2 (5 bases). Germline V gives CDR1 LGHNA, CDR2 YNFKEQ. This CDR3 contains 16 residues. With 4 bases removed from V and 2 bases from J, the gap between germline ends came to 18 bases. The CDR3 is CASSPPSHHPTYEQYF. The DNA for the CDR3 is TGTGCCAGCAGCCCACCTAGCCACCACCCCACCTACGAGCAGTACTTC.

V is TRBV2 and J is TRBJ2-3, with TRBD2 matching 11 bases. Germline values: CDR1 SNHLY, CDR2 FYNNEI. The CDR3 is made up of 14 amino acids. V shed 11 bases, J shed 2 bases, and the junction held 6 bases outside the gene matches. The CDR3 region has the DNA TGTGCCGGAAGACTAGCGGGACTCACAGATACGCAGTATTTT. Translated: CAGRLAGLTDTQYF.

The chain has TRBV19 and TRBJ1-4, with 11 bases lining up with TRBD1. CDR1 is LNHDA and CDR2 is SQIVND in the germline V gene (reference sequence). CDR3 length equals 17 residues. V dropped 3 bases and J dropped 7; count of bases not matched to a gene: 10. CDR3 sequence: CASSIRTGGGSSEKLFF. In DNA form, the CDR3 reads TGTGCCAGTAGTATTCGGACAGGGGGCGGTTCTAGTGAAAAACTGTTTTTT. The full variable domain, with the rest looked up from reference TRBV19 and TRBJ1-4, is DGGITQSPKYLFRKEGQNVTLSCEQNLNHDAMYWYRQDPGQGLRLIYYSQIVNDFQKGDIAEGYSVSREKKESFPLTVTSAQKNPTAFYLCASSIRTGGGSSEKLFFGSGTQLSVL.